The 17 T cell receptor beta chains listed next were all sequenced from one sample in a study of T cell repertoires in cytomegalovirus infection. Each CDR3 protein gets one entry after TCRdb re-called the reads with MiXCR. Altogether 500,000 to 600,000 distinct CDR3 sequences are present, about 15% being singletons, with the ten largest covering 20% to 30%. Sequences were obtained from CD8+ T cells from PBMCs. The receptors shown here come from a human donor in good health (CMV status not recorded). Some clones in this sample may be carry-over from other donors' samples.

This clonotype has just a few counts. V usage is TRBV6-1 and J usage is TRBJ1-1, with TRBD1 matching over 12 bases. Per germline, CDR1 MNHNS and CDR2 SASEGT. Trimming at V came to 1 base and at J to 8 bases, leaving 11 bases not matched to a gene. The CDR3 loop spans 17 amino acids. The CDR3 sequence: CASSEVLGQGASAEAFF. In nucleotides, the CDR3 is TGTGCCAGCAGTGAAGTTTTGGGACAGGGGGCAAGCGCAGAAGCTTTCTTT.

The chain links TRBV6-4 to TRBJ2-1; D gene unclear. The ends were cut back, 3 bases at V and 3 bases at J, with 6 bases in the middle. CDR1 and CDR2 from the germline V gene are MRHNA and SNTAGT. This CDR3 contains 13 residues. The CDR3 loop reads CASSEFHYNEQFF. The DNA of the CDR3 is TGTGCCAGCAGTGAGTTCCACTACAATGAGCAGTTCTTC.

At least ten counts were recorded for this clonotype. This chain joins TRBV12-3 or TRBV12-4 and TRBJ1-3; D ambiguous. The CDR3 runs to 15 residues. Trimming cost V 1 base and J 2 bases, with 9 bases left between them. The CDR3 DNA follows: TGTGCCAGCAGTTTAGGGGGTCCAACTGGAAACACCATATATTTT. As protein: CASSLGGPTGNTIYF.

This clonotype has a handful of counts. The rearrangement links TRBV4-1 to TRBJ1-2; D not resolved. From germline, CDR1 is MGHRA and CDR2 YSYEKL. The CDR3 has 14 amino acids. Deletions cut 4 bases from V and 10 bases from J, with 19 bases between. CDR3 residues: CASSRAITRETYTF. The CDR3 nucleotides are TGCGCCAGCAGCCGAGCAATTACCCGGGAGACCTACACCTTC.

This clonotype was detected only a few times. CDR3 loop: CSARDRESYGYTF. DNA for the CDR3: TGCAGTGCTAGAGACAGGGAGAGCTATGGCTACACCTTC. V and J are TRBV20-1 and TRBJ1-2; D possibly corresponds to TRBD1 (5 bases). V dropped 0 bases and J dropped 4 bases, with 9 bases sitting between them. The CDR3 runs 13 residues. Germline V gene lookup returns CDR1 DFQATT and CDR2 SNEGSKA (reference sequence).

This clonotype appeared a few times. The genes are TRBV20-1 and TRBJ2-3, with 7 bases that match TRBD2. Looked up from germline, CDR1 is DFQATT and CDR2 is SNEGSKA (reference sequence). Trimming took 2 bases from V and 4 from J; bases not matched to a gene: 9. This CDR3 contains 15 residues. CDR3 DNA sequence: TGCAGTGCTAGAACCGCTAGCGGCCTCCCAGATACGCAGTATTTT. It translates to CSARTASGLPDTQYF.

The chain recombines TRBV5-4 with TRBJ1-2; tentatively, D is TRBD1 (6 bases). The CDR3 runs 14 residues. V lost 4 bases and J 5 bases, leaving 15 bases between the germline ends. CDR1 SGHNT and CDR2 YYREEE come from the germline V gene (reference sequence). CDR3: CASSTWTEPYGYTF. CDR3 sequence (DNA): TGTGCCAGCAGCACCTGGACAGAACCTTATGGCTACACCTTC.

With regard to this clonotype: Germline is not matched at one junction end, which may reflect a read error. J is TRBJ2-5 and V is TRBV7-9; 7 positions match TRBD2. Germline assignment: CDR1 SEHNR and CDR2 FQNEAQ (reference sequence). The CDR3 totals 11 residues. CDR3 loop: CASSAAGVRDF. In nucleotides, the CDR3 is TGTGCCAGCAGCGCTGCGGGGGTCAGGGACTTC.

This clonotype was recorded at least ten times. The chain uses TRBV5-6 and TRBJ1-5; no firm D call. CDR1 is SGHDT, CDR2 YYEEEE, per germline. V was clipped by 6 bases and J by 2 bases, with 12 bases between them. This CDR3 spans 14 amino acids. The CDR3, as DNA: TGTGCCAGCACCTCTGGCGTCGGCAATCAGCCCCAGCATTTT. Protein sequence: CASTSGVGNQPQHF.

This clonotype was observed at least ten times. The V gene is TRBV7-9, the J gene TRBJ2-5; no firm D call. The length of the CDR3 is 13 residues. Trimming cost V 5 bases and J 0 bases, with 7 bases left between them. CDR1 is SEHNR, CDR2 FQNEAQ, per germline (reference sequence). As DNA, the CDR3 is TGTGCCAGCAGCCCTGGGGACCAAGAGACCCAGTACTTC. It encodes CASSPGDQETQYF.

This clonotype was found a few times. The CDR3 sequence: CASSNGEVARATQYF. The CDR3 DNA follows: TGTGCCAGCTCAAACGGGGAGGTTGCCCGGGCGACCCAGTACTTC. The chain couples TRBV18 to TRBJ2-5; tentative D call: TRBD2 (6 bases). The CDR3 loop spans 15 amino acids. The germline gives CDR1 KGHSH, CDR2 LQKENI. Trimming stripped 5 bases from V and 7 bases from J, with 20 bases between.

About this clonotype: A much bigger clone sits one base away, suggesting this may be a read error. Since no conserved phenylalanine or tryptophan closes the CDR3, a read error is the likely cause. The gene calls are TRBV6-6 and TRBJ2-7, with a tentative D call TRBD1 (6 bases). V lost 2 bases, J lost 2 bases, and 16 bases lay in between. Germline CDR1 MNHNY, CDR2 SVGAGI (reference sequence). This CDR3 is 16 amino acids long. CDR3 in DNA: TGTGCCAGCAGTTACCCGGGACAACCGATAACCTACGAGCAGTACTTA. This codes for CASSYPGQPITYEQYL.

This clonotype was detected only a few times. V usage is TRBV6-6 and J usage is TRBJ1-1, with a tentative D call TRBD1 (6 bases). The CDR3 spans 15 residues. Trimming left V 0 bases short and J 3 bases short, with 11 bases between. Germline loops: CDR1 MNHNY, CDR2 SVGAGI (reference sequence). CDR3: CASSYSRGAYTEAFF. In DNA, the CDR3 is TGTGCCAGCAGTTACTCTCGGGGGGCTTACACTGAAGCTTTCTTT.

A few counts support this clonotype. V is TRBV20-1 and J is TRBJ2-3; 11 nucleotides align to TRBD2. V lost 3 bases and J lost 3; bases outside the gene matches: 5. Germline CDR1 reads DFQATT; CDR2 reads SNEGSKA (reference sequence). The CDR3 has 15 amino acids. This CDR3 reads CSARSLAGGTDTQYF. For the CDR3, the DNA is TGCAGTGCTAGGAGCCTAGCGGGGGGTACAGATACGCAGTATTTT.

This clonotype was observed many times. This CDR3 is CASSLSPIGQPQHF. CDR3 DNA: TGTGCCAGCAGTTTATCCCCTATAGGACAGCCCCAGCATTTT. The V call is TRBV12-3 or TRBV12-4, the J call TRBJ1-5; D gene uncertain. CDR3 length equals 14 residues. The germline V and J ends were trimmed by 2 bases and 7 bases, with 12 bases remaining between them.

The V and J genes are TRBV29-1 and TRBJ2-1; 14 bases agree with TRBD2. The germline V gene encodes CDR1 SQVTM and CDR2 ANQGSEA. The CDR3 extends over 20 amino acids. V was pared by 3 bases and J by 0 bases, with 13 bases of the junction left unmatched. CDR3 protein: CSVEGARTSGGSSSYNEQFF. The CDR3 nucleotides are TGCAGCGTTGAGGGCGCGCGGACTAGCGGGGGGTCGAGCTCCTACAATGAGCAGTTCTTC.

This chain links TRBV24-1 with TRBJ1-5, with D unresolved. With 2 bases removed from V and 4 bases from J, the gap between germline ends came to 8 bases. There are 14 residues in the CDR3. The V gene's germline CDR1 is KGHDR and CDR2 SFDVKD. The CDR3 spells CATSDWDKNQPQHF. The CDR3 DNA reads TGTGCCACCAGTGATTGGGATAAAAATCAGCCCCAGCATTTT.